Many counts were recorded for the clone carrying this T cell receptor (beta chain). This CDR3 has 13 residues. CDR1 MDHEN and CDR2 SYDVKM come from the germline V gene. V was pared by 4 bases and J by 6 bases, with 2 bases of the junction left unmatched. The data stem from a study of T cells in Graves' hyperthyroidism and ophthalmopathy. RNA transcripts provided the source from which TCR beta CDR3 regions were amplified. Initially, a first-round RT-PCR of the TCR CDR3 employed the HTBI primer set. TCRdb ran MiXCR on the multiplex PCR reads and lists one entry per CDR3 protein. Altogether about 420,000 distinct CDR3 sequences are present, roughly an eighth being singletons, with the ten largest covering more than 4.5%.

The rearrangement links TRBV28 to TRBJ1-4; 7 nucleotides line up with TRBD1. Sequenced: blood. The sequence came from a woman between 18 and 29 years old with Graves' hyperthyroidism. In DNA, the CDR3 is TGTGCCAGCAGTTCACAGGGGTATGAAAAACTGTTTTTT. Translating it yields CASSSQGYEKLFF.